This TCR beta chain was retrieved from a study of blood T cell repertoires in COVID-19. Study information: T cells, B-cell-depleted T cells, or PBMCs provided the cDNA or gDNA that served as material.

As processed by the authors: Reference gene primers were amplified, and this amplification served to estimate nucleated cell counts. The table came from immunoSEQ multiplex PCR; TCRdb's copy has only in-frame clones and leaves some out. V and J calls plus clone size are reproduced from that table; the DNA served to infer D and trimming. The sample includes 400,000 or so clones, more than 75% of them seen just once. The germline gives CDR1 KGHSH, CDR2 LQKENI. With 5 bases clipped from V and 2 bases from J, the junction kept 5 bases outside the gene matches. CDR3 length: 16 amino acids. The sequencing sample was made of PBMCs or T cells enriched from blood (not recorded which). This TCR was recovered from a man in his forties or fifties in a cohort exposed to, infected with or recovered from COVID-19 (not recorded which). The chain joins TRBV18 to TRBJ2-1; 11 nucleotides match TRBD2. CDR3 bases: TGTGCCAGCTCATTACCGGGACTAGCGGCCTACAATGAGCAGTTCTTC. As protein: CASSLPGLAAYNEQFF.